The 25 T cell receptor beta chains presented below share a single source sample, sequenced in a study of OX40 agonist ivuxolimab in advanced cancers. Assay: immunoSEQ multiplex PCR; the TCRdb copy retains only in-frame clones and omits some. The repertoire includes about 84,000 clones, about 93% of them detected once, and 8% to 13% sits in the top ten. The sample was CD4+ or CD8+ T cells sorted from blood, taken in a trial of the OX40 agonist ivuxolimab. These receptors were taken from an adult with an advanced solid tumor such as melanoma, head and neck, liver or kidney cancer.

The chain has TRBV28 and TRBJ2-7, with 9 bases aligning to TRBD1. Germline loops: CDR1 MDHEN, CDR2 SYDVKM. The CDR3 consists of 16 residues. V gave up 4 bases and J gave up 5 bases; unmatched junction bases: 12. CDR3 in amino acids: CASSYQAGDRADEQYF. CDR3 nucleotides: TGTGCCAGCAGTTACCAAGCCGGGGACAGGGCTGACGAGCAGTACTTC. Filled out from reference TRBV28 and TRBJ2-7, the complete variable domain reads DVKVTQSSRYLVKRTGEKVFLECVQDMDHENMFWYRQDPGLGLRLIYFSYDVKMKEKGDIPEGYSVSREKKERFSLILESASTNQTSMYLCASSYQAGDRADEQYFGPGTRLTVT.

The gene calls are TRBV2 and TRBJ1-2; the match to TRBD1 covers 8 bases. Trimming removed 2 bases from V and 4 bases from J; junction bases left unmatched: 6. The germline CDR1 and CDR2 sequences are SNHLY and FYNNEI. CDR3 length: 15 residues. The DNA of the CDR3 is TGTGCCAGCAGTGAACTCGACAGGGGTCTCTATGGCTACACCTTC. It is translated as CASSELDRGLYGYTF.

This chain joins TRBV6-4 and TRBJ2-1; TRBD2 matches 10 bases. J gave up 5 bases and V 5 bases, and 6 bases lay outside the gene matches. Germline CDR1 and CDR2: MRHNA and SNTAGT. CDR3 length: 15 amino acids. The CDR3 DNA reads as TGTGCCAGCAGTCAACTAGCGGGATTCCACAATGAGCAGTTCTTC. It is translated as CASSQLAGFHNEQFF.

The genes are TRBV6-1 and TRBJ2-2; D not resolved. The CDR3 runs to 13 residues. Looked up from germline, CDR1 is MNHNS and CDR2 is SASEGT. The V gene lost 2 bases and the J gene lost 5 bases, with 6 bases spanning the gap. The CDR3 region is CASSELGTGELFF. The DNA of the CDR3 is TGTGCCAGCAGTGAATTAGGTACCGGGGAGCTGTTTTTT.

The chain employs TRBV30 and TRBJ2-7, with 7 bases aligning to TRBD2. Trimming removed 0 bases from V and 1 base from J; junction bases left unmatched: 15. The CDR3 length is 18 residues. CDR1 is GTSNPN and CDR2 is SVGIG in the germline V gene (reference sequence). CDR3 nucleotides: TGTGCCTGGAGTGTGGTCCGGGGGGTGGGCGGACATTCCTACGAGCAGTACTTC. Amino acids: CAWSVVRGVGGHSYEQYF.

V usage is TRBV11-3 and J usage is TRBJ2-5; maybe TRBD2 (6 bases). There are 15 residues in the CDR3. CDR1 is SGHNT and CDR2 is YENEEA in the germline V gene. With 0 bases removed from V and 8 bases from J, the gap between germline ends came to 16 bases. CDR3 DNA: TGTGCCAGCAGCTTAGATCGCGGGAAGACAGATACCCAGTACTTC. Amino acid sequence: CASSLDRGKTDTQYF.

This clone has a single count. The rearrangement links TRBV19 to TRBJ2-2; D is undetermined. This CDR3 region has 12 residues. V was clipped by 7 bases and J by 4 bases, with 7 bases between them. Germline V lookup: CDR1 LNHDA, CDR2 SQIVND (reference sequence). CDR3 DNA sequence: TGTGCCAGTAATCCGGGCACCGGGGAGCTGTTTTTT. Translated, it gives CASNPGTGELFF.

The chain carries TRBV28 and TRBJ1-1; D is perhaps TRBD1 (5 bases). Trimming took 3 bases from V and 6 from J, leaving 14 bases between them. The CDR3 totals 14 residues. CDR1 MDHEN and CDR2 SYDVKM come from the germline V gene. CDR3 amino acids: CASSFRDARAEAFF. Here the CDR3 DNA reads TGTGCCAGCAGTTTTCGGGACGCTCGAGCTGAAGCTTTCTTT.

The sample holds one count of this clone. CDR3 protein: CATSGGGLAEYNEQFF. The CDR3 DNA is TGTGCCACCAGCGGGGGGGGGCTAGCGGAATACAATGAGCAGTTCTTC. The chain carries TRBV15 and TRBJ2-1; D perhaps matches TRBD2 (7 bases). CDR1 and CDR2 from the germline V gene are LNHNV and YYDKDF (reference sequence). The CDR3 has 16 amino acids. With 5 bases removed from V and 4 bases from J, the gap between germline ends came to 18 bases.

This chain connects TRBV4-3 to TRBJ2-1; 9 bases line up with TRBD2. The CDR3 sequence is 14 residues long. V trimming: 1 base; J trimming: 8 bases; junction bases outside the gene matches: 3. Germline-derived CDR1 and CDR2 are LGHNA and YSLEER. The CDR3 sequence: CASSQGTSEDEQFF. CDR3 bases: TGCGCCAGCAGCCAAGGGACTAGCGAGGATGAGCAGTTCTTC.

This rearrangement joins TRBV5-1 to TRBJ1-6, with TRBD1 matching 9 bases. Germline CDR1 reads SGHRS; CDR2 reads YFSETQ. J was trimmed by 7 bases and V by 6 bases; bases with no gene match: 14. The CDR3 is made up of 17 amino acids. Here the CDR3 reads CASTLDIGTGQNSPLHF. The CDR3, as DNA: TGCGCCAGCACCCTGGACATCGGGACAGGGCAGAATTCACCCCTCCACTTT.

The chain uses TRBV4-1 and TRBJ1-2; D not resolved. V lost 0 bases and J lost 2, with 10 bases in between. This CDR3 is built from 15 residues. Germline loops: CDR1 MGHRA, CDR2 YSYEKL. The CDR3 spells CASSQDLRVNYGYTF. The CDR3 DNA reads as TGCGCCAGCAGCCAAGACTTACGGGTAAACTATGGCTACACCTTC.

The V and J genes are TRBV4-3 and TRBJ1-1, with D possibly TRBD1 on 6 matching bases. Trimming shortened V by 0 bases and J by 0 bases, and 8 bases separated the two germline ends. This CDR3 is 15 amino acids long. Germline CDR1 LGHNA, CDR2 YSLEER. CDR3 nucleotide sequence: TGCGCCAGCAGCCAAGATAGGGGGGTGAACACTGAAGCTTTCTTT. It translates to CASSQDRGVNTEAFF.

The chain employs TRBV15 and TRBJ1-6; a possible D gene is TRBD1 (5 bases). This CDR3 is 15 amino acids long. The ends were cut back, 5 bases at V and 15 bases at J, with 23 bases in the middle. Germline CDR1 LNHNV, CDR2 YYDKDF (reference sequence). The DNA of the CDR3 is TGTGCCACCAGCGGGGAAGACAGAGCAATTAGAGTCCTCCACTTT. Translated: CATSGEDRAIRVLHF.

This clone was counted once. V is TRBV9 and J is TRBJ1-2; 9 bases are shared with TRBD1. The V gene's germline CDR1 is SGDLS and CDR2 YYNGEE. The ends lost 4 bases at V and 3 bases at J; junction bases unmatched: 7. The CDR3 extends over 15 amino acids. The CDR3 protein is CASSHRTGEDYGYTF. The CDR3, as DNA: TGTGCCAGCAGCCATAGGACAGGGGAGGACTATGGCTACACCTTC.

This chain uses TRBV30 with TRBJ1-5; no clear D. CDR1 is GTSNPN, CDR2 SVGIG, per germline (reference sequence). Trimming took off 0 bases at V and 0 bases at J, with 6 bases between the two ends. The CDR3 consists of 14 residues. CDR3 DNA sequence: TGTGCCTGGAGTGTACGGAGTAGCAATCAGCCCCAGCATTTT. Its translation is CAWSVRSSNQPQHF.

The rearrangement uses TRBV7-2 and TRBJ2-7, with D tentatively TRBD2 (5 bases). The V end lost 5 bases, the J end lost 3 bases, and 17 bases lay between the germline ends. The CDR3 is made up of 15 amino acids. The germline V gene encodes CDR1 SGHTA and CDR2 FQGNSA. DNA of the CDR3: TGTGCCAGCAGCCCCCGGGATCTCACCTACTACGAGCAGTACTTC. Encoded protein: CASSPRDLTYYEQYF.

V usage is TRBV5-1 and J usage is TRBJ2-5, with D hard to call. The better agreement between TRBJ2-7 and the DNA end casts doubt on the J call. The CDR3 totals 14 residues. Germline CDR1 is SGHRS and CDR2 is YFSETQ. The chain's CDR3 is CASSPGRRVDEQYF. The CDR3 DNA follows: TGCGCCAGCAGCCCGGGCCGCCGCGTGGACGAGCAGTACTTC.

The chain employs TRBV5-1 and TRBJ2-1; D unclear. The CDR3 runs to 12 residues. Trimming cost V 1 base and J 6 bases, with 5 bases left between them. From germline, CDR1 is SGHRS and CDR2 YFSETQ. CDR3 sequence (DNA): TGCGCCAGCAGCTTGACGGGCAATGAGCAGTTCTTC. Residues: CASSLTGNEQFF. The complete variable domain, with remaining parts taken from reference TRBV5-1 and TRBJ2-1, reads KAGVTQTPRYLIKTRGQQVTLSCSPISGHRSVSWYQQTPGQGLQFLFEYFSETQRNKGNFPGRFSGRQFSNSRSEMNVSTLELGDSALYLCASSLTGNEQFFGPGTRLTVL.

The rearrangement uses TRBV28 and TRBJ1-1, with D possibly TRBD1 on 5 matching bases. Germline-derived CDR1 and CDR2 are MDHEN and SYDVKM. The CDR3 is 13 amino acids. V was clipped by 7 bases and J by 0 bases, with 9 bases between them. The CDR3 loop is CASIDSLNTEAFF. In nucleotides, the CDR3 is TGTGCCAGCATCGACAGCTTGAACACTGAAGCTTTCTTT. Drawing the rest from reference TRBV28 and TRBJ1-1, the complete variable domain is DVKVTQSSRYLVKRTGEKVFLECVQDMDHENMFWYRQDPGLGLRLIYFSYDVKMKEKGDIPEGYSVSREKKERFSLILESASTNQTSMYLCASIDSLNTEAFFGQGTRLTVV.

The CDR3 region is CASSSNPGLADQETQYF. For the CDR3, the DNA is TGTGCCAGCAGCTCGAACCCCGGACTAGCGGACCAAGAGACCCAGTACTTC. The V gene is TRBV7-3, the J gene TRBJ2-5, with TRBD2 matching 10 bases. Germline values: CDR1 SGHTA, CDR2 FQGTGA. The length of the CDR3 is 17 residues. The V segment lost 4 bases and the J segment 0 bases; nucleotides outside the gene matches: 8. Full variable domain (missing parts from reference TRBV7-3 and TRBJ2-5): GAGVSQTPSNKVTEKGKYVELRCDPISGHTALYWYRQSLGQGPEFLIYFQGTGAADDSGLPNDRFFAVRPEGSVSTLKIQRTERGDSAVYLCASSSNPGLADQETQYFGPGTRLLVL.

The chain employs TRBV7-9 and TRBJ1-3, with 11 positions matching TRBD1. Germline V gene data show CDR1 as SEHNR and CDR2 as FQNEAQ (reference sequence). J was trimmed by 3 bases and V by 4 bases; bases with no gene match: 8. This CDR3 contains 17 residues. The CDR3 region has the DNA TGTGCCAGCAGCTCCTCGTGGGACAGGGGGAATGGAAACACCATATATTTT. Its translation: CASSSSWDRGNGNTIYF.

This clone appeared a single time. The rearrangement uses TRBV6-1 and TRBJ1-1; 9 bases line up with TRBD1. Germline loops: CDR1 MNHNS, CDR2 SASEGT. The CDR3 runs to 16 residues. V dropped 3 bases and J dropped 5; count of bases not matched to a gene: 10. CDR3 sequence: CASSDRGTGRWTEAFF. The CDR3 coding sequence is TGTGCCAGCAGTGATAGGGGGACAGGGCGCTGGACTGAAGCTTTCTTT.

CDR3: CASSVGRASYNEQFF. The CDR3 coding sequence is TGTGCCAGCAGCGTAGGAAGGGCCTCCTACAATGAGCAGTTCTTC. The chain is built from TRBV9 and TRBJ2-1; D is unclear. Trimming removed 0 bases from V and 0 bases from J, with 7 bases in between. This CDR3 is 15 amino acids long. From germline, CDR1 is SGDLS and CDR2 YYNGEE.

The chain is built from TRBV7-2 and TRBJ1-5; tentative D call: TRBD1 (5 bases). There are 14 residues in the CDR3. Germline V gene lookup returns CDR1 SGHTA and CDR2 FQGNSA. Deletions cut 1 base from V and 2 bases from J, with 6 bases between. CDR3 nucleotide sequence: TGTGCCAGCAGCTTAGGAGGGGGCAATCAGCCCCAGCATTTT. Protein product: CASSLGGGNQPQHF.